The 8 T cell receptor beta chains below all came from one sample that was sequenced in a study of control samples from healthy donors and cancer patients. Generated by immunoSEQ multiplex PCR, the TCRdb table keeps only in-frame clones and is missing some. This sample has about 120,000 clones, with around 87% found just once. Sequenced sample: blood. The receptors derive from a man younger than 45 in good health.

The chain uses TRBV14 and TRBJ1-2, with D hard to call. V was pared by 0 bases and J by 5 bases, with 10 bases between. The CDR3 sequence is 14 residues long. CDR1 is SGHDN, CDR2 FVKESK, per germline. Here the CDR3 reads CASSQDWGSYGYTF. DNA for the CDR3: TGTGCCAGCAGCCAAGATTGGGGAAGTTATGGCTACACCTTC.

This clone was observed a single time. This chain's CDR3 is CASSQDLGGSFTDTQYF. In DNA, the CDR3 is TGTGCCAGCAGCCAAGATTTGGGCGGGTCCTTCACAGATACGCAGTATTTT. V and J are TRBV4-2 and TRBJ2-3, with D perhaps TRBD2 (5 bases). In germline, CDR1 is LGHNA, CDR2 YNFKEQ. The V end lost 0 bases, the J end lost 2 bases, and 15 bases lay between the germline ends. CDR3 length: 17 residues.

The rearrangement links TRBV2 to TRBJ1-5; 9 nucleotides agree with TRBD1. There are 15 residues in the CDR3. The trim removed 6 bases at V and 3 bases at J, leaving 6 bases unmatched. From germline, CDR1 is SNHLY and CDR2 FYNNEI. The CDR3 nucleotides read TGTGCCAGCAGGGGACAGGGTAAAGTCAATCAGCCCCAGCATTTT. Amino acid sequence: CASRGQGKVNQPQHF.

V usage is TRBV3-1 (or the pseudogene TRBV3-2) and J usage is TRBJ2-2; no definite D call. CDR1 and CDR2 (germline): LGHDT, YNNKEL (reference sequence). V was cut by 3 bases and J by 4 bases, with 12 bases left in between. The CDR3 totals 15 residues. This CDR3 reads CASSHYGELTGELFF. DNA of the CDR3: TGTGCCAGCAGCCATTATGGTGAACTCACCGGGGAGCTGTTTTTT.

In its sample, this clone was seen once. This chain connects TRBV19 to TRBJ2-1; D possibly corresponds to TRBD1 (6 bases). Germline-derived CDR1 and CDR2 are LNHDA and SQIVND (reference sequence). The CDR3 loop spans 15 amino acids. Trimming shortened V by 0 bases and J by 4 bases, and 10 bases separated the two germline ends. CDR3 in DNA: TGTGCCAGTAGTATAGATCTTACAGGGTACAATGAGCAGTTCTTC. Amino acids: CASSIDLTGYNEQFF.

The chain uses TRBV6-5 and TRBJ1-3; maybe TRBD1 (6 bases). This CDR3 is 13 amino acids long. The germline V gene encodes CDR1 MNHEY and CDR2 SVGAGI. Trimming stripped 11 bases from V and 2 bases from J, with 13 bases between. The CDR3 bases are TGTGCCGGCTCAACAGGGACTGGAAACACCATATATTTT. Translation: CAGSTGTGNTIYF.

The J gene is TRBJ1-6, the V gene TRBV24-1; D is undetermined. Germline V CDR1 and CDR2: KGHDR, SFDVKD. The CDR3 covers 14 residues. The V end was cut by 2 bases, the J end by 8 bases, with 9 bases between. CDR3 DNA: TGTGCCACCAGTGATTCCGGACTCTATTCACCCCTCCACTTT. Translation gives CATSDSGLYSPLHF.

The chain links TRBV9 to TRBJ2-5; unclear D gene. This CDR3 region has 15 residues. Germline V gene data show CDR1 as SGDLS and CDR2 as YYNGEE. Trimming removed 3 bases at V and 4 bases at J, with 16 bases between. CDR3 bases: TGTGCCAGCAGCGGAACCGGTAGTAGGAGAGAGACCCAGTACTTC. Protein sequence: CASSGTGSRRETQYF.